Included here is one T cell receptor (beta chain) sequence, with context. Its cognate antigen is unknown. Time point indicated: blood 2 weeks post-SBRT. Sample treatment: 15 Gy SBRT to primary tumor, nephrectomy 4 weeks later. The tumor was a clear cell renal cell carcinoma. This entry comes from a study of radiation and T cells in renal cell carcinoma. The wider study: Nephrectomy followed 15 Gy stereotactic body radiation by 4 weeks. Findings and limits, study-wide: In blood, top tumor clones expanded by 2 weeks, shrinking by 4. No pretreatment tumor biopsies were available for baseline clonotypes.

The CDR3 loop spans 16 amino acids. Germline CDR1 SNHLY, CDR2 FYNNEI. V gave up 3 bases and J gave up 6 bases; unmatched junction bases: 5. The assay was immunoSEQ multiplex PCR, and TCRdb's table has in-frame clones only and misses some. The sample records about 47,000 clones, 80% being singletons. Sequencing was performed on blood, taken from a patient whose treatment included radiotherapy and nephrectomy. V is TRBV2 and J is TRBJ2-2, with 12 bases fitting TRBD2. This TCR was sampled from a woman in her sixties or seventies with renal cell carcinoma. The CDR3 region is CASSDRLAGDAGELFF. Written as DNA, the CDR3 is TGTGCCAGCAGTGACCGACTAGCGGGGGATGCCGGGGAGCTGTTTTTT.